This T cell receptor (beta chain) stems from a study of T cells in Graves' hyperthyroidism and ophthalmopathy (dated 2019 in TCRdb). About the investigation overall: Peripheral blood was collected at initial diagnosis, before any treatment. The study also compared thyroid tissue and blood T-cell repertoires from about 6 Graves' hyperthyroidism patients. TCR Vbeta CDR3 sequencing of some 140 peripheral blood samples (over 40 ophthalmopathy, under 80 hyperthyroidism and roughly 17 progressor patients) is reported in the paper. An independent validation cohort of 18 to 20 hyperthyroidism patients and approximately 15 patients who later progressed to ophthalmopathy tested prospective prediction of ophthalmopathy. After sampling, hyperthyroidism patients received methimazole starting at 30 mg daily, and ophthalmopathy patients received high-dose intravenous methylprednisolone. To identify distinguishing TCR V-J signatures, a discovery cohort of some 100 patients was used, comprising under 45 with Graves' ophthalmopathy and about 59 with stable Graves' hyperthyroidism. The approximately 100 discovery patients were randomly divided into training and test sets at a 7:3 ratio.

Findings and caveats that apply to the study as a whole: Most expanded thyroid clonotypes (frequency above 0.001) were also detected in blood, a finding suggesting that blood repertoires may reflect thyroid immune responses. In validation, progression to ophthalmopathy was predicted by the model with about 70% sensitivity and approximately 78% specificity, a median of approximately 7.1 months before onset. Ophthalmopathy was separated from stable hyperthyroidism by a 13 V-J signature model, with over 85% sensitivity and about 81% specificity obtained in cross-validation and 80%/75% obtained in testing. Sample size was not statistically predetermined, and blinding of investigators to group allocation was not performed.

Stable Graves' hyperthyroidism was defined as the absence of progression to ophthalmopathy over 18 months of follow-up. Hyperthyroidism patients were newly diagnosed, with disease duration under 2 months, and aged 18 to 65 years. Patients with uncontrolled infections, other autoimmune diseases, pregnancy or lactation were excluded. Diagnoses were established on the basis of clinical symptoms, serum thyroxine and TRAb, thyroid ultrasound, and orbital computed tomography. PBMCs were isolated from more than 8 ml of fresh peripheral blood by Ficoll-Paque density gradient centrifugation. Total RNA was extracted using Trizol reagent, and RNA quality was assessed on an Agilent 2100 Bioanalyzer. TCR beta CDR3 regions were amplified from RNA transcripts. The first round of RT-PCR for the TCR CDR3 was performed with the HTBI primer set and the Qiagen OneStep RT-PCR kit. A second multiplex PCR round built the libraries, followed by size selection and purification. The libraries were sequenced on an Illumina HiSeq2000 using paired-end 100 bp reads. Under the source paper's analysis protocol: Raw data were processed with SOAPnuke, discarding reads with adapters, uncalled bases, mean Phred below 15, or no exact constant-primer or identifier match. COPE v1.2.5 was used to merge high-quality paired reads, and clonotypes were defined as unique nucleotide sequences. MiTCR v1.1 was used to align the clonotypes against IMGT TRBV, TRBD and TRBJ reference segments. Only V-J combinations with frequency above 0.0001, covering roughly 99% of repertoires, were analysed. The TCS score was defined as F50 (clonal expansion) divided by E x V (chaos), with BLOSUM62-based TCRdist calculated between CDR3 peptides within each V-J. Welch's t-statistics and random forest reduced roughly 540 V-J features to some 14, which were used in a naive Bayes classifier (R e1071). In TCRdb, the public reads were trimmed at Q25 with fastp and aligned with MiXCR, with productive beta chains retained. Duplicate CDR3 protein sequences are folded into a single record with the most common DNA and genes. These V and J calls are TCRdb output, not the study's own analysis. The sample has about 400,000 distinct CDR3 sequences on record, just under 15% of them singletons. The ten largest make up roughly 33% of the sample.

Details on this clonotype: What this receptor recognizes is not known. Base qualities are not at hand, and no much larger clone is one base apart.

Germline trimming: 5 bases from V, 3 bases from J; junction bases outside gene matches: 7. The CDR3 has 15 amino acids, counting the end cysteine and phenylalanine. Just the 45-base CDR3 DNA is kept, in frame starting at base 1. The germline V gene yields MDHEN for CDR1 and SYDVKM for CDR2. The sample taken for sequencing was blood. The TCR comes from a woman in her twenties or thirties with Graves' hyperthyroidism. This receptor chain uses TRBV28 and TRBJ2-7; 10 bases in between match TRBD2. The DNA sequence follows: TGTGCCAGCAGTCACGGACTAGCGGCCCACTACGAGCAGTACTTC. This gives the protein CASSHGLAAHYEQYF.